The subject of this entry is one TCR beta chain. The target antigen is unknown. These data belong to a study of CD8+ T cells in alopecia areata. Study context: Tofacitinib continued for 6 to 18 months and was then withheld for 6 months.

RNA extraction and reverse transcription yielded cDNA as sequencing template. Sequencing used immunoSEQ multiplex PCR; TCRdb keeps in-frame clones, though not all of them. Among hundreds of thousands of clones listed, 67% were seen once. The study's findings and limits: Lesional scalp displayed greater clonality than normal scalp, most notably in alopecia totalis/universalis.

The germline V gene encodes CDR1 MNHNY and CDR2 SVGAGI (reference sequence). The ends lost 5 bases at V and 5 bases at J; junction bases unmatched: 2. This CDR3 is 13 amino acids long. This specimen consisted of CD4+ T cells sorted from blood, obtained at week 0. The clonotype comes from a human donor with alopecia areata. The chain links TRBV6-6 to TRBJ1-5; 8 bases map to TRBD1. The CDR3 region is CASSRQGHQPQHF. The CDR3 nucleotides are TGTGCCAGCAGTAGACAGGGGCATCAGCCCCAGCATTTT.